A selection of T cell receptor beta chains follows, all from one sample in a study of human T cells and chemical hapten exposure. TCRdb passed the RACE reads through MiXCR, listing each CDR3 protein once. Of over 65,000 distinct CDR3 sequences listed, more than 9.5% were seen once; the top ten hold roughly 1.4%. Sample: whole blood, taken in connection with sensitization to the hapten diphenylcyclopropenone (DPC). Receptors originate from a woman aged 50 to 60 with alopecia areata. Some clones in this sample may be carry-over from other donors' samples. Both conserved end residues are part of each CDR3. The order of the fields is J gene, CDR3 length, V gene, clone size, D gene, CDR3 protein, CDR3 DNA. D genes are given only for firm matches. Clone size is not always given. Where it is, it says once, few, many or a class for expanded clones.

TRBJ2-7,15,TRBV6-1,few,TRBD1,CASKHRGLFSYEQYF,TGTGCCAGCAAACACAGGGGGCTATTCTCCTACGAGCAGTACTTC
TRBJ2-1,15,TRBV6-4,NA,NA,CASSPRDRPYNEQFF,TGTGCCAGCTCCCCCAGGGACCGCCCCTACAATGAGCAGTTCTTC
TRBJ2-7,15,TRBV6-5,few,TRBD2,CASSYGAGETYEQYF,TGTGCCAGCAGTTACGGAGCGGGAGAGACTTACGAGCAGTACTTC
TRBJ1-2,15,TRBV6-1,NA,NA,CASSEGQANYYGYTF,TGTGCCAGCAGTGAAGGACAGGCTAACTACTATGGCTACACCTTC
TRBJ2-7,13,TRBV28,many,NA,CASRLDSSYEQYF,TGTGCCAGCAGACTAGACAGCAGCTACGAGCAGTACTTC
TRBJ1-1,15,TRBV6-5,many,TRBD1,CASRVQGARKSEAFF,TGTGCCAGCAGGGTACAGGGGGCGAGAAAGTCTGAAGCTTTCTTT
TRBJ2-6,18,TRBV18,many,NA,CASSPSSGSPPGANVLTF,TGTGCCAGCTCACCATCCAGCGGGTCCCCCCCCGGGGCCAACGTCCTGACTTTC
TRBJ2-7,15,TRBV4-1,NA,NA,CASSQDTLTSYEQYF,TGCGCCAGCAGCCAGGACACACTTACTTCCTACGAGCAGTACTTC
TRBJ2-3,14,TRBV28,many,TRBD1,CASSHRQGTDTQYF,TGTGCCAGCAGCCATAGACAGGGGACGGATACGCAGTATTTT
TRBJ2-5,15,TRBV12-3/TRBV12-4,many,TRBD1,CASSSFRDREETQYF,TGTGCCAGCAGTAGTTTCCGGGACAGGGAAGAGACCCAGTACTTC
TRBJ2-3,19,TRBV11-2,few,TRBD2,CASSNSPGLAGGYTDTQYF,TGTGCCAGCAGCAATTCACCGGGACTAGCGGGGGGCTACACAGATACGCAGTATTTT
TRBJ1-1,12,TRBV4-3,NA,NA,CASSHKNTEAFF,TGCGCCAGCAGCCACAAGAACACTGAAGCTTTCTTT
TRBJ2-5,13,TRBV7-2,many,TRBD1,CASSSGQEQTQYF,TGTGCCAGCAGCTCTGGACAGGAACAGACCCAGTACTTC
TRBJ1-1,13,TRBV6-5,many,NA,CASSRGIGAEAFF,TGTGCCAGCTCGAGGGGGATAGGGGCTGAAGCTTTCTTT
TRBJ1-5,15,TRBV24-1,NA,NA,CATSDGGQLNQPQHF,TGTGCCACCAGTGACGGGGGACAACTCAATCAGCCCCAGCATTTT
TRBJ2-2,20,TRBV18,NA,NA,CASSTTNGLQATLNTGELFF,TGTGCCAGCTCAACCACGAATGGACTCCAGGCAACGTTGAACACCGGGGAGCTGTTTTTT
TRBJ2-1,10,TRBV29-1,many,NA,CSVEEQVEIF,TGCAGCGTTGAGGAACAGGTAGAAATCTTC
TRBJ2-4,17,TRBV20-1,many,NA,CSARYPFEELAKNIQYF,TGCAGTGCTAGATATCCCTTTGAGGAACTAGCCAAAAACATTCAGTACTTC
TRBJ1-1,14,TRBV11-2,NA,TRBD1,CASSFVTGGVEAFF,TGTGCCAGCAGCTTCGTTACAGGGGGCGTTGAAGCTTTCTTT
TRBJ2-3,15,TRBV3-1,few,NA,CASSQDVARPDTQYF,TGTGCCAGCAGCCAAGATGTAGCCCGCCCCGATACGCAGTATTTT
TRBJ2-5,16,TRBV4-1,many,NA,CASSHRTAGSQETQYF,TGCGCCAGCAGCCATCGGACAGCAGGAAGCCAAGAGACCCAGTACTTC
TRBJ2-2,16,TRBV11-2,many,TRBD2,CASSLNALAGAGELFF,TGTGCCAGCAGCTTAAACGCTCTAGCGGGGGCCGGGGAGCTGTTTTTT
TRBJ1-1,15,TRBV6-1,NA,NA,CASSSFFHANTEAFF,TGTGCCAGCAGTTCTTTCTTTCACGCGAACACTGAAGCTTTCTTT
TRBJ1-4,15,TRBV3-1,many,NA,CASSQVGGAREKLFF,TGTGCCAGCAGCCAAGTAGGGGGGGCGCGTGAAAAACTGTTTTTT
TRBJ2-3,15,TRBV6-5,many,TRBD2,CASSGGATSGDTQYF,TGTGCCAGCAGTGGTGGGGCGACTAGCGGAGATACGCAGTATTTT
TRBJ2-3,15,TRBV7-9,few,NA,CASSRGPLRTDTQYF,TGTGCCAGCAGCCGCGGCCCCCTGAGGACAGATACGCAGTATTTT
TRBJ1-2,13,TRBV18,many,NA,CASSPPVGYGYTF,TGTGCCAGCTCACCACCGGTAGGGTATGGCTACACCTTC
TRBJ2-2,19,TRBV13,NA,TRBD2,CASSSTPGLAGDPTGELFF,TGTGCCAGCAGCTCGACCCCCGGACTAGCGGGAGACCCCACCGGGGAGCTGTTTTTT
TRBJ1-6,13,TRBV2,few,TRBD1,CASTETGNSPLHF,TGTGCCAGCACCGAGACAGGGAACTCACCCCTCCACTTT
TRBJ2-3,16,TRBV29-1,NA,TRBD2,CSVARLAEDSTDTQYF,TGCAGCGTTGCCAGACTAGCCGAAGATAGCACAGATACGCAGTATTTT
TRBJ1-4,14,TRBV5-6,many,NA,CASSLRGVNEKLFF,TGTGCCAGCAGCTTGCGCGGGGTTAATGAAAAACTGTTTTTT
TRBJ2-7,13,TRBV4-2,many,NA,CASSQYIDYEQYF,TGTGCCAGCAGCCAATACATAGACTACGAGCAGTACTTC
TRBJ1-1,12,TRBV25-1,few,NA,CASSRGGTEAFF,TGTGCCAGCAGCAGGGGAGGGACTGAAGCTTTCTTT
TRBJ2-3,17,TRBV7-6,few,TRBD2,CASSLGAGGPYTDTQYF,TGTGCCAGCAGCTTGGGAGCGGGGGGACCCTACACAGATACGCAGTATTTT
TRBJ2-1,16,TRBV7-9,many,TRBD2,CASSGQREDRYNEQFF,TGTGCCAGCAGCGGGCAGCGGGAGGACCGATACAATGAGCAGTTCTTC
TRBJ1-3,17,TRBV4-3,many,NA,CASSQAPGEGSGNTIYF,TGCGCCAGCAGCCAAGCTCCAGGGGAAGGGTCTGGAAACACCATATATTTT
TRBJ1-1,12,TRBV11-2,many,NA,CASSLDMGRAFF,TGTGCCAGCAGCTTAGACATGGGGAGAGCTTTCTTT
TRBJ1-2,16,TRBV12-3/TRBV12-4,many,NA,CASSPPGPAGDYGYTF,TGTGCCAGCAGCCCCCCCGGCCCGGCGGGGGACTATGGCTACACCTTC
TRBJ1-2,13,TRBV14,many,NA,CASSQQDDYGYTF,TGTGCCAGCAGCCAACAGGATGACTATGGCTACACCTTC
TRBJ1-6,12,TRBV28,NA,NA,CASSSPGLSLHF,TGTGCCAGCAGTTCCCCCGGTTTATCCCTCCACTTT
TRBJ2-5,15,TRBV5-4,few,NA,CASSLDLRRKETQYF,TGTGCCAGCAGCTTGGACCTTAGACGCAAAGAGACCCAGTACTTC
TRBJ2-7,15,TRBV5-1,few,TRBD2,CASSRELAGAHEQYF,TGCGCCAGCAGCCGGGAACTAGCGGGAGCCCACGAGCAGTACTTC
TRBJ1-4,13,TRBV6-6,NA,NA,CASSYGSEGKLFF,TGTGCCAGCAGTTACGGCAGTGAGGGAAAACTGTTTTTT
TRBJ2-2,16,TRBV5-1,NA,NA,CASSLGALLGTGELFF,TGCGCCAGCAGCTTGGGGGCCCTCTTGGGCACCGGGGAGCTGTTTTTT
TRBJ2-7,14,TRBV25-1,NA,TRBD1,CASSGTGSNYEQYF,TGTGCCAGCAGCGGGACAGGGTCTAACTACGAGCAGTACTTC
TRBJ1-1,16,TRBV28,NA,TRBD1,CASGYSGQAEAPEAFF,TGTGCCAGCGGTTATTCGGGACAGGCTGAGGCGCCTGAAGCTTTCTTT
TRBJ2-3,12,TRBV28,many,NA,CASTPRGDTQYF,TGTGCCAGCACTCCCCGGGGGGATACGCAGTATTTT
TRBJ1-1,19,TRBV24-1,NA,TRBD1,CATSDFQDLDRADDTEAFF,TGTGCCACCAGTGATTTTCAAGACCTTGACAGGGCAGACGACACTGAAGCTTTCTTT
TRBJ2-3,15,TRBV24-1,many,TRBD2,CATSDSTSGGNTQYF,TGTGCCACCAGTGATTCGACTAGCGGGGGAAATACGCAGTATTTT
TRBJ1-5,16,TRBV7-8,many,TRBD1,CASSPRQGGSNQPQHF,TGTGCCAGCAGCCCCCGACAGGGAGGGAGCAATCAGCCCCAGCATTTT